These T cell receptor beta chains were read from a single sample in a study of control samples from healthy donors and cancer patients. Method: immunoSEQ multiplex PCR; TCRdb's copy keeps in-frame clones and lacks some. The sample gives tens of thousands of clones, approximately 91% of which show up once; over 8% is in the top ten. The sample taken for sequencing was PBMCs. The receptors derive from a woman aged 45-65 years with colorectal cancer. The CDR3 runs from the conserved cysteine through the conserved F or W. A D gene is named only where the DNA matches it firmly. Clone size appears in some rows only: once, few, many, or a class for an expanded clone.

J: TRBJ2-5
V: TRBV7-3
D: -
size: -
CDR3: CASSTTNGETQYF
DNA: TGTGCCAGCAGTACGACTAATGGGGAGACCCAGTACTTC

J: TRBJ1-1
V: TRBV3-1/TRBV3-2
D: -
size: -
CDR3: CASSQAGRGLETEAFF
DNA: TGTGCCAGCAGCCAAGCGGGCAGGGGTCTAGAGACTGAAGCTTTCTTT

J: TRBJ2-1
V: TRBV7-8
D: -
size: -
CDR3: CASSYPPYNEQFF
DNA: TGTGCCAGCAGCTACCCCCCATACAATGAGCAGTTCTTC

J: TRBJ2-2
V: TRBV30
D: TRBD2
size: -
CDR3: CAWNGMAGGRGGELFF
DNA: TGTGCCTGGAATGGTATGGCGGGGGGTCGAGGCGGGGAGCTGTTTTTT

J: TRBJ2-5
V: TRBV19
D: TRBD2
size: -
CDR3: CASSISGVQETQYF
DNA: TGTGCCAGTAGTATCAGCGGGGTCCAAGAGACCCAGTACTTC

J: TRBJ1-6
V: TRBV30
D: -
size: -
CDR3: CAWHGTPGLLHF
DNA: TGTGCCTGGCACGGGACCCCGGGGCTCCTCCACTTT

J: TRBJ1-2
V: TRBV18
D: -
size: -
CDR3: CASSPTGNEGYTF
DNA: TGTGCCAGCTCACCGACGGGTAATGAGGGCTACACCTTC

J: TRBJ2-3
V: TRBV5-1
D: TRBD1
size: -
CDR3: CASRLTGADDTQYF
DNA: TGCGCCAGCAGATTGACAGGGGCGGACGATACGCAGTATTTT

J: TRBJ2-4
V: TRBV9
D: TRBD2
size: -
CDR3: CASSDPGGHHSEYF
DNA: TGTGCCAGCAGCGACCCGGGGGGGCATCATTCTGAGTACTTC

J: TRBJ1-1
V: TRBV7-9
D: -
size: once
CDR3: CASSYEVNTEAFF
DNA: TGTGCCAGCAGCTATGAAGTGAACACTGAAGCTTTCTTT

J: TRBJ1-5
V: TRBV30
D: -
size: -
CDR3: CAWSAQGPQPQHF
DNA: TGTGCCTGGTCCGCCCAGGGGCCTCAGCCCCAGCATTTT

J: TRBJ2-1
V: TRBV7-2
D: -
size: -
CDR3: CASSLAGGPETGFLNEQFF
DNA: TGTGCCAGCAGCTTAGCGGGGGGGCCTGAGACCGGGTTCCTCAATGAGCAGTTCTTC

J: TRBJ1-1
V: TRBV7-9
D: -
size: -
CDR3: CASSTQTGEAFF
DNA: TGTGCCAGCAGCACTCAGACAGGTGAAGCTTTCTTT

J: TRBJ2-1
V: TRBV4-1
D: -
size: -
CDR3: CASSQDIGFSSNEQFF
DNA: TGCGCCAGCAGCCAAGATATCGGCTTCTCTTCCAATGAGCAGTTCTTC

J: TRBJ1-1
V: TRBV12-3/TRBV12-4
D: -
size: -
CDR3: CASSLTGNTEAFF
DNA: TGTGCCAGCAGTTTAACGGGGAACACTGAAGCTTTCTTT

J: TRBJ2-3
V: TRBV7-2
D: TRBD2
size: once
CDR3: CASSVSGGAEDTQYF
DNA: TGTGCCAGCAGCGTGAGCGGGGGGGCCGAAGATACGCAGTATTTT

J: TRBJ1-1
V: TRBV5-4
D: -
size: -
CDR3: CASSLAGRGNTEAFF
DNA: TGTGCCAGCAGCTTGGCCGGGCGGGGGAACACTGAAGCTTTCTTT

J: TRBJ1-2
V: TRBV6-2/TRBV6-3
D: -
size: -
CDR3: CASSDGLMGNYGYTF
DNA: TGTGCCAGCAGTGACGGACTGATGGGAAACTATGGCTACACCTTC

J: TRBJ1-2
V: TRBV19
D: TRBD1
size: -
CDR3: CASRPRRGRSGYTF
DNA: TGTGCCAGTAGGCCTCGAAGGGGGCGGAGTGGCTACACCTTC

J: TRBJ1-5
V: TRBV12-5
D: -
size: -
CDR3: CASGLTGNQPQHF
DNA: TGTGCTAGTGGTTTGACAGGCAATCAGCCCCAGCATTTT

J: TRBJ1-4
V: TRBV4-3
D: -
size: -
CDR3: CASSHQEATNEKLFF
DNA: TGCGCCAGCAGCCACCAGGAGGCAACTAATGAAAAACTGTTTTTT

J: TRBJ2-4
V: TRBV7-2
D: -
size: -
CDR3: CASSLVVRTAENIQYF
DNA: TGTGCCAGCAGCTTAGTTGTCCGGACAGCCGAAAACATTCAGTACTTC

J: TRBJ1-6
V: TRBV27
D: TRBD1
size: once
CDR3: CASRRMTGEDNSPLHF
DNA: TGTGCCAGCAGGAGGATGACAGGGGAGGATAATTCACCCCTCCACTTT

J: TRBJ2-1
V: TRBV14
D: TRBD1
size: -
CDR3: CASSQGRRTGAHEQFF
DNA: TGTGCCAGCAGCCAAGGACGACGGACAGGGGCCCATGAGCAGTTCTTC

J: TRBJ1-1
V: TRBV30
D: -
size: -
CDR3: CAWSQDRNTEAFF
DNA: TGTGCCTGGAGCCAGGACAGAAACACTGAAGCTTTCTTT

J: TRBJ1-6
V: TRBV6-2/TRBV6-3
D: -
size: -
CDR3: CASSYGTNYNSPLHF
DNA: TGTGCCAGCAGTTACGGGACCAACTATAATTCACCCCTCCACTTT

J: TRBJ1-1
V: TRBV10-3
D: TRBD1
size: -
CDR3: CAIEDRVSAEAFF
DNA: TGTGCCATTGAAGACAGGGTGAGTGCTGAAGCTTTCTTT

J: TRBJ1-1
V: TRBV2
D: TRBD1
size: once
CDR3: CASSLTGESTEAFF
DNA: TGTGCCAGCAGCCTGACAGGGGAGAGCACTGAAGCTTTCTTT

J: TRBJ1-1
V: TRBV5-8
D: -
size: -
CDR3: CASRKNIFGSLNTEAFF
DNA: TGTGCCAGCAGAAAGAACATTTTCGGTTCTTTGAACACTGAAGCTTTCTTT

J: TRBJ1-6
V: TRBV28
D: -
size: -
CDR3: CASSLPGNNSPLHF
DNA: TGTGCCAGCAGTTTGCCCGGGAATAATTCACCCCTCCACTTT

J: TRBJ1-2
V: TRBV19
D: TRBD1
size: -
CDR3: CASSRDRGISGYTF
DNA: TGTGCCAGTAGTCGGGACAGGGGAATATCTGGCTACACCTTC

J: TRBJ1-2
V: TRBV12-5
D: -
size: -
CDR3: CASGSGRNYGYTF
DNA: TGTGCTAGTGGCTCGGGACGGAACTATGGCTACACCTTC

J: TRBJ1-5
V: TRBV7-3
D: -
size: -
CDR3: CASSLRPGSNQPQHF
DNA: TGTGCCAGCAGCCTCCGGCCGGGGAGCAATCAGCCCCAGCATTTT

J: TRBJ1-5
V: TRBV30
D: -
size: once
CDR3: CAWSPSDSQPQHF
DNA: TGTGCCTGGAGCCCCTCGGACAGTCAGCCCCAGCATTTT

J: TRBJ1-4
V: TRBV27
D: TRBD1
size: -
CDR3: CASRKGTEDEKLFF
DNA: TGTGCCAGCAGAAAAGGGACAGAAGATGAAAAACTGTTTTTT

J: TRBJ1-2
V: TRBV5-6
D: -
size: -
CDR3: CASSWVGRDPYGYGYTF
DNA: TGTGCCAGCAGCTGGGTTGGCAGGGACCCTTACGGCTATGGCTACACCTTC

J: TRBJ1-4
V: TRBV3-1/TRBV3-2
D: TRBD1
size: -
CDR3: CASSLRQGAFEKLFF
DNA: TGTGCCAGCAGCCTAAGACAGGGGGCGTTTGAAAAACTGTTTTTT

J: TRBJ2-5
V: TRBV2
D: -
size: -
CDR3: CASSYHPQETQYF
DNA: TGTGCCAGCAGCTACCACCCGCAAGAGACCCAGTACTTC

J: TRBJ1-2
V: TRBV15
D: -
size: -
CDR3: CATSRDRRGGYGYTF
DNA: TGTGCCACCAGCAGAGATCGCCGCGGGGGCTATGGCTACACCTTC

J: TRBJ2-4
V: TRBV6-1
D: -
size: -
CDR3: CASSEAVRVIPLAKNIQYF
DNA: TGTGCCAGCAGTGAAGCGGTCAGGGTCATACCCTTAGCCAAAAACATTCAGTACTTC

J: TRBJ1-3
V: TRBV4-3
D: -
size: once
CDR3: CASSQVSSTLFGNTIYF
DNA: TGCGCCAGCAGCCAAGTCTCTTCTACCCTATTTGGAAACACCATATATTTT

J: TRBJ2-1
V: TRBV7-3
D: -
size: -
CDR3: CASSFRLSDDEQFF
DNA: TGTGCCAGCAGCTTTCGACTGTCCGATGATGAGCAGTTCTTC

J: TRBJ1-5
V: TRBV6-5
D: -
size: -
CDR3: CASSYTAQNQPQHF
DNA: TGTGCCAGCAGTTACACTGCACAGAATCAGCCCCAGCATTTT

J: TRBJ2-6
V: TRBV9
D: TRBD1
size: -
CDR3: CASSANRGQGRSGANVLTF
DNA: TGTGCCAGCAGCGCTAATCGGGGACAGGGTCGATCTGGGGCCAACGTCCTGACTTTC

J: TRBJ1-1
V: TRBV28
D: -
size: -
CDR3: CASSLFRGLNTEAFF
DNA: TGTGCCAGCAGTTTATTCAGGGGTCTGAACACTGAAGCTTTCTTT

J: TRBJ2-5
V: TRBV7-3
D: -
size: -
CDR3: CASSSGRGGETQYF
DNA: TGTGCCAGCAGCTCAGGGAGAGGGGGAGAGACCCAGTACTTC

J: TRBJ1-1
V: TRBV19
D: -
size: -
CDR3: CASSPRPGAGSEAFF
DNA: TGTGCCAGTAGTCCTCGTCCAGGGGCAGGTTCTGAAGCTTTCTTT

J: TRBJ1-6
V: TRBV9
D: TRBD1
size: -
CDR3: CASSGDRDFTSPLHF
DNA: TGTGCCAGCAGTGGGGACAGGGATTTCACTTCACCCCTCCACTTT

J: TRBJ1-6
V: TRBV6-6
D: -
size: -
CDR3: CASSPREVRYNSPLHF
DNA: TGTGCCAGCAGTCCCCGCGAGGTACGATATAATTCACCCCTCCACTTT

J: TRBJ1-5
V: TRBV21-1
D: -
size: -
CDR3: CASSKVRQNGIKPQHF
DNA: TGTGCCAGCAGCAAAGTGCGGCAGAACGGGATCAAGCCCCAGCATTTT

J: TRBJ1-6
V: TRBV3-1/TRBV3-2
D: -
size: -
CDR3: CASSLDSNSPLHF
DNA: TGTGCCAGCAGCTTGGACAGTAATTCACCCCTCCACTTT

J: TRBJ2-3
V: TRBV12-3/TRBV12-4
D: -
size: -
CDR3: CASSFKGADTQYF
DNA: TGTGCCAGCAGTTTTAAGGGGGCAGATACGCAGTATTTT

J: TRBJ1-2
V: TRBV24-1
D: -
size: once
CDR3: CATSQETTYTF
DNA: TGTGCCACCAGTCAGGAGACAACCTACACCTTC

J: TRBJ2-3
V: TRBV6-5
D: TRBD2
size: -
CDR3: CASSSTSGAPDTQYF
DNA: TGTGCCAGCAGTTCGACTAGCGGGGCCCCAGATACGCAGTATTTT

J: TRBJ2-1
V: TRBV10-1
D: TRBD1
size: once
CDR3: CASSVGVGQGGYNEQFF
DNA: TGCGCCAGCAGTGTAGGTGTGGGACAGGGTGGCTACAATGAGCAGTTCTTC

J: TRBJ2-4
V: TRBV15
D: -
size: -
CDR3: CATSREGTHMAKNIQYF
DNA: TGTGCCACCAGCAGAGAGGGTACGCACATGGCCAAAAACATTCAGTACTTC

J: TRBJ1-6
V: TRBV19
D: -
size: -
CDR3: CASSPGWNSPLHF
DNA: TGTGCCAGTAGTCCAGGGTGGAATTCACCCCTCCACTTT

J: TRBJ1-3
V: TRBV6-5
D: TRBD1
size: -
CDR3: CASTLTGESGTIYF
DNA: TGTGCCAGCACCCTGACAGGGGAGTCTGGCACCATATATTTT

J: TRBJ1-1
V: TRBV25-1
D: TRBD1
size: -
CDR3: CASSEQGAPGTEAFF
DNA: TGTGCCAGCAGTGAGCAGGGGGCGCCAGGCACTGAAGCTTTCTTT